The source of this T cell receptor beta chain is a study of neurological immune-mediated disorders. This clonotype was recorded many times. The CDR3 extends over 16 amino acids. V lost 5 bases to trimming and J lost 5 bases; unmatched junction nucleotides: 14. Germline V lookup: CDR1 SEHNR, CDR2 FQNEAQ (reference sequence). Each CDR3 protein gets one entry after TCRdb re-called the 5' RACE reads with MiXCR. The repertoire has 30,000 or so distinct CDR3 sequences, around 4% of them found once; the top ten carry 25%. The chain joins TRBV7-9 to TRBJ2-5; 7 bases fit TRBD1. The sequencing input was CD4+ T cells from blood. The sequence came from a woman aged 35 to 49 in good health. The CDR3, as DNA: TGTGCCAGCAGCCCCGACCGACAGGGTTACAGGGAGACCCAGTACTTC. Translated, it gives CASSPDRQGYRETQYF.